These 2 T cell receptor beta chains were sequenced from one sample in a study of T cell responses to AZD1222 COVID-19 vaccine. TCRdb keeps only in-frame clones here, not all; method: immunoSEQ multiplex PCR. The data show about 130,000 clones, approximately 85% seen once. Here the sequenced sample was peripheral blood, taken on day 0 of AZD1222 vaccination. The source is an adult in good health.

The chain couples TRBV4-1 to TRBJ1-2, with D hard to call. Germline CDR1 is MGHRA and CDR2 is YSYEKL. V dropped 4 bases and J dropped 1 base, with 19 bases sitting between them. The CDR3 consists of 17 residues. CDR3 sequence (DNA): TGCGCCAGCAGCCCCTTCTCCGGGCAGCGGATTAACTATGGCTACACCTTC. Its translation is CASSPFSGQRINYGYTF.

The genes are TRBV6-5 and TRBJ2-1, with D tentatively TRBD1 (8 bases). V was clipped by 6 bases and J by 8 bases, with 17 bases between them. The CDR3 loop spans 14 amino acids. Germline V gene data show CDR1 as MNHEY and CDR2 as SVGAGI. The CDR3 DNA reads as TGTGCCAGCAGACCCGGACAGGGAGGGTATGAGCAGTTCTTC. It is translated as CASRPGQGGYEQFF.